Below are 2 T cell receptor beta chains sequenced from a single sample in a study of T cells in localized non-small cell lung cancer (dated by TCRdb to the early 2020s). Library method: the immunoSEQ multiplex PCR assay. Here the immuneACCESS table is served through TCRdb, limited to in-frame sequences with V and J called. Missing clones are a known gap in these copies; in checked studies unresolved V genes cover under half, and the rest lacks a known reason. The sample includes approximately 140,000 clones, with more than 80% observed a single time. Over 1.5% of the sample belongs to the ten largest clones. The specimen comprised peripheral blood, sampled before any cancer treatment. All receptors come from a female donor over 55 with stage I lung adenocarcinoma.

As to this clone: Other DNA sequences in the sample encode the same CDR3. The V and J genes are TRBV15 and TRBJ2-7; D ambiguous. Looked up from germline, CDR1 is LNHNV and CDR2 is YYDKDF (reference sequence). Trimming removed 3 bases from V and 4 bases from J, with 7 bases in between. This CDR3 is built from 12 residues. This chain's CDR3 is CATSRPGYEQYF. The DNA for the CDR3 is TGTGCCACCAGCAGGCCGGGTTACGAGCAGTACTTC. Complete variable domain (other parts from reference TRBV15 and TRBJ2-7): DAMVIQNPRYQVTQFGKPVTLSCSQTLNHNVMYWYQQKSSQAPKLLFHYYDKDFNNEADTPDNFQSRRPNTSFCFLDIRSPGLGDTAMYLCATSRPGYEQYFGPGTRLTVT.

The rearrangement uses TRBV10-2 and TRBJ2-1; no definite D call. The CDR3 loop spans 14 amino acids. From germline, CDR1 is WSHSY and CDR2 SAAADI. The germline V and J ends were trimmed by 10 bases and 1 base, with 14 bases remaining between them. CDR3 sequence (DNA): TGCGCCACCCTTGGGGTACAGTCCTACAATGAGCAGTTCTTC. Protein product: CATLGVQSYNEQFF.